Below are 5 T cell receptor beta chains sequenced from a single sample in a study of T cells in Graves' hyperthyroidism and ophthalmopathy. TCR beta CDR3 regions were amplified from RNA. During a first-round RT-PCR of the TCR CDR3, the HTBI primer set was used. TCRdb reprocessed the multiplex PCR reads with MiXCR, giving one entry per CDR3 protein. Among around 240,000 distinct CDR3 sequences, approximately 16% were seen once, and the ten largest hold around 28%. Source material: blood. The receptors were sampled from a woman in her late teens or twenties with Graves' ophthalmopathy.

A remark on this clonotype: Given a much more abundant clone one base away, this may be a read error. The V gene is TRBV27, the J gene TRBJ2-7, with unresolved D. The V and J ends lost 0 bases and 7 bases respectively, with 7 bases between them. Per the germline V gene, CDR1 is MNHEY and CDR2 is SMNVEV (reference sequence). The CDR3 consists of 12 residues. The CDR3 loop reads CASSLSNQEQYF. The CDR3 nucleotides are TGTGCCAGCAGTTTATCGAACCAGGAGCAGTACTTC.

There are a few counts of this clonotype. At one end the junction does not follow the germline gene, possibly because of a read error. The chain uses TRBV13 and TRBJ1-1; tentative D call: TRBD1 (5 bases). CDR1 and CDR2 from the germline V gene are PRHDT and FYEKMQ (reference sequence). This CDR3 has 15 residues. DNA for the CDR3: TGTACCAGCAGCCCCACCGGGGGGGAATGGACTGAAGCTTTCTTT. Encoded protein: CTSSPTGGEWTEAFF. Looking up the rest from reference TRBV13 and TRBJ1-1 gives the full variable domain: AAGVIQSPRHLIKEKRETATLKCYPIPRHDTVYWYQQGPGQDPQFLISFYEKMQSDKGSIPDRFSAQQFSDYHSELNMSSLELGDSALYFCTSSPTGGEWTEAFFGQGTRLTVV.

This clonotype was detected many times. The chain joins TRBV24-1 to TRBJ2-5; 8 bases fit TRBD1. The CDR3 contains 16 residues. V shed 9 bases, J shed 4 bases, and the junction held 15 bases outside the gene matches. Per the germline V gene, CDR1 is KGHDR and CDR2 is SFDVKD. The CDR3 here is CATAQRDTGGGETQYF. CDR3 in DNA: TGTGCCACCGCACAAAGGGACACAGGGGGTGGAGAGACCCAGTACTTC.

This clonotype appeared many times. This chain links TRBV28 with TRBJ1-1, with TRBD1 as a possible D gene (5 bases). V lost 2 bases and J lost 1, with 14 bases in between. CDR1 is MDHEN and CDR2 is SYDVKM in the germline V gene. The length of the CDR3 is 16 residues. As DNA, the CDR3 is TGTGCCAGCAGTTTAAACCCGGGGCGGGGGAACACTGAAGCTTTCTTT. It encodes CASSLNPGRGNTEAFF.

The rearrangement links TRBV5-4 to TRBJ2-2; TRBD2 agrees at 9 bases. V lost 7 bases and J lost 3; bases outside the gene matches: 7. The CDR3 has 15 amino acids. Germline lookup yields CDR1 SGHNT and CDR2 YYREEE (reference sequence). The CDR3 DNA reads TGTGCCAGCTCCATAGCTAGCGGGGACACCGGGGAGCTGTTTTTT. Translated: CASSIASGDTGELFF.